Listed below are T cell receptor beta chains from one sample, sequenced in a study of cytomegalovirus exposure and HLA in healthy donors. The method was immunoSEQ multiplex PCR; TCRdb's version includes in-frame clones alone and lacks a portion of them. The data show more than 75,000 clones, with 79% seen just once and about 2.3% held by the top ten. The sequencing input was PBMCs. These TCRs come from a man aged 30-40 years in good health and CMV-seronegative. Each CDR3 is given with its conserved first and last residue. The D gene is left open where the match is weak. The size entry is marked missing in some rows and otherwise reads once, few, many or a size class.

abundance,d_gene,len,j_gene,v_gene,CDR3nt,CDR3aa
.,.,13,TRBJ2-7,TRBV28,TGTGCCAGCAGCCCCCCAGCGGCCTACGAGCAGTACTTC,CASSPPAAYEQYF
.,.,16,TRBJ1-4,TRBV7-9,TGTGCCAGCAGCTTAACCCCCAGGGCAACTAATGAAAAACTGTTTTTT,CASSLTPRATNEKLFF
.,.,10,TRBJ2-7,TRBV12-2,TGTGCAAGTCGCTTGATACAGGGGAACTTC,CASRLIQGNF
few,TRBD2,16,TRBJ2-1,TRBV7-2,TGTGCCAGCAGCGCCGGACTAGCGGGGGGTCTGAATGAGCAGTTCTTC,CASSAGLAGGLNEQFF
few,TRBD1,14,TRBJ1-4,TRBV19,TGTGCCAGTAGGCTGGGACAGGGTAATGAAAAACTGTTTTTT,CASRLGQGNEKLFF
.,.,15,TRBJ2-1,TRBV19,TGTGCCAGTATGAGACAGAGAACTTCCTACAATGAGCAGTTCTTC,CASMRQRTSYNEQFF
.,.,13,TRBJ2-5,TRBV7-8,TGTGCCAGCAGCTTATCCGACCAAGAGACCCAGTACTTC,CASSLSDQETQYF
.,.,13,TRBJ1-2,TRBV5-4,TGTGCCACCAAAGGGGGAGAGAGCTATGGCTACACCTTC,CATKGGESYGYTF
medium-sized,.,15,TRBJ1-1,TRBV7-2,TGTGCCAGCAGCTTAGAATGGGGCAGGAACACTGAAGCTTTCTTT,CASSLEWGRNTEAFF
.,TRBD1,17,TRBJ2-7,TRBV13,TGTGCCAGCAGCTCCGACACGACAGGGGGACATACCTACGAGCAGTACTTC,CASSSDTTGGHTYEQYF
.,TRBD1,15,TRBJ2-3,TRBV28,TGTGCCAGCAGTCCGATGGGACAGCGTACAGATACGCAGTATTTT,CASSPMGQRTDTQYF
once,TRBD2,15,TRBJ2-7,TRBV10-2,TGCGCCAGCAGTGCCCAGACTAGCGGGAGGCCCGAGCAGTACTTC,CASSAQTSGRPEQYF
.,.,16,TRBJ2-3,TRBV7-9,TGTTCCAGCAGCTTAGCGGTGGCTAGCCTGACAGATACGCAGTATTTT,CSSSLAVASLTDTQYF
few,TRBD1,16,TRBJ2-3,TRBV4-3,TGCGCCAGCAGCCAGGACCGGACAGGAGGTACAGATACGCAGTATTTT,CASSQDRTGGTDTQYF
.,.,14,TRBJ1-5,TRBV5-1,TGCGCCAGCAGCTTGGCAGGGATTGAACAGCCCCAGCATTTT,CASSLAGIEQPQHF
.,TRBD1,15,TRBJ1-1,TRBV7-2,TGTGCCAGCAGCCCCGGACAGGGGAGGAACACTGAAGCTTTCTTT,CASSPGQGRNTEAFF
.,.,14,TRBJ2-3,TRBV27,TGTGCCAGCAGTTCAGGCGGGTACACAGATACGCAGTATTTT,CASSSGGYTDTQYF
few,.,13,TRBJ2-7,TRBV4-3,TGCGCCAGCAGCGGGGAGGCGGGGCACGGGCAGTACTTC,CASSGEAGHGQYF